The clone carrying this T cell receptor beta chain was found many times. No antigen is known for it. The sample comes from a study of early T cells in non-severe SARS-CoV-2 infection. Background on the study: Chains stayed unpaired after sequencing of bulk RNA from unsorted whole blood. The study's findings and limits: VDJdb matches were skewed toward anti-spike CD8 T cell responses.

Individual cDNA molecules were tagged with unique molecular identifiers. TCRdb reprocessed the 5' RACE reads via MiXCR and lists one record per CDR3 protein. The table lists roughly 63,000 distinct CDR3 sequences, 13% of them singletons. CDR1 is SGHRS, CDR2 YFSETQ, per germline. The CDR3 has 14 residues. The V gene end was trimmed by 4 bases and the J gene end by 4 bases; junction bases not matched to a gene: 7. The source material was whole blood. This sequence originates from an adult who was a healthcare worker with PCR-confirmed SARS-CoV-2 infection or an uninfected control (not recorded which). This chain uses TRBV5-1 with TRBJ2-5; 7 nucleotides match TRBD1. The CDR3 protein is CASSLGTARETQYF. CDR3 DNA sequence: TGCGCCAGCAGCCTCGGGACAGCGCGAGAGACCCAGTACTTC.